This entry describes one TCR beta chain. Its target antigen remains unknown. Base qualities are not provided; no much larger clone lies one nucleotide away. Library creation used PCR. Sequencing relied on an Illumina HiSeq 2500. TCR libraries were prepared with molecular barcoding, using unique molecular identifiers to normalize TCRbeta repertoire quantification. TCRdb reprocessing: public reads trimmed at Q25 with fastp, clones called with MiXCR, in-frame beta chains kept. Rows are unified per CDR3 protein, each entry keeping the most common DNA and genes. Recorded for this sample are about half a million distinct CDR3 sequences; approximately 12% of them occurred a single time. About 5.4% of the sample comes from the top ten. The sample comes from a study of T-cell reconstitution after alpha-beta-depleted transplantation in children (dated by TCRdb to the mid-2010s). Context from the whole study: T-cell immune reconstitution after TCRalphabeta/CD19-depleted allogeneic hematopoietic cell transplantation in children was quantitatively tracked in the study by means of TCR repertoire profiling.

The cysteine opens and the phenylalanine closes a CDR3 of 16 amino acids. The sequence is cut down to CDR3 DNA, 48 bases in frame from base 1. Trimming removed 5 bases from V and 5 bases from J; the gene matches leave 6 bases unexplained. Reading the germline V gene gives CDR1 SGHTA and CDR2 FQGTGA. The chain is made from TRBV7-3 and TRBJ2-3; a stretch of 14 junction bases matches TRBD2. This material consisted of PBMCs from the stem cell graft donor, taken from the stem cell graft. The TCR was taken from a human donor who donated a stem cell graft to a child with combined immunodeficiency. This receptor has the CDR3 CASSISGTSGGDTQYF. The nucleotides read TGTGCCAGCAGCATCTCCGGGACTAGCGGGGGAGATACGCAGTATTTT. The reference TRBV7-3 and TRBJ2-3 proteins fill in what lies around the CDR3, so the full variable domain reads GAGVSQTPSNKVTEKGKYVELRCDPISGHTALYWYRQSLGQGPEFLIYFQGTGAADDSGLPNDRFFAVRPEGSVSTLKIQRTERGDSAVYLCASSISGTSGGDTQYFGPGTRLTVL.